This T cell receptor (beta chain) was captured by sequencing in a study of neurological immune-mediated disorders. The germline gives CDR1 DFQATT, CDR2 SNEGSKA (reference sequence). The CDR3 loop spans 13 amino acids. J was trimmed by 8 bases and V by 5 bases; bases with no gene match: 8. This clonotype was detected ten times or more. TCRdb redid the calling of the 5' RACE reads with MiXCR, one entry per CDR3 protein. The table lists roughly 60,000 distinct CDR3 sequences, 9.5% to 12% of them singletons. The sequenced material came from PBMCs. The chain has TRBV20-1 and TRBJ1-4, with 7 bases fitting TRBD1. The source is a man aged 55 to 69 in good health. The CDR3 bases are TGCAGTGCTCGGGACAGTCTAAAGGAAAAACTGTTTTTT. It encodes CSARDSLKEKLFF.